Listed here are 11 T cell receptor beta chains from one sample, sequenced in a study of T cells in localized non-small cell lung cancer. Sequenced by immunoSEQ multiplex PCR; TCRdb stores in-frame clones only, minus some. Altogether roughly 1,700 clones are present, 36% being singletons, with the ten largest covering approximately 10%. The source material was normal lung tissue next to the tumor, sampled before any cancer treatment. These receptors came from a female donor of 60 years or more with stage II squamous cell lung carcinoma.

This clone showed up just once. The chain couples TRBV30 to TRBJ1-2; D is uncertain. Per the germline V gene, CDR1 is GTSNPN and CDR2 is SVGIG (reference sequence). The CDR3 extends over 13 amino acids. V gave up 5 bases and J gave up 3 bases, with 13 bases separating them. The CDR3 coding sequence is TGTGCCTGGGGTTTCGGGCCTGACTATGGCTACACCTTC. Amino acids: CAWGFGPDYGYTF.

Here the CDR3 DNA reads TGTGCCAGCTCACCACCGATCCTAGCAGGAGGTGGAAACATTCAGTACTTC. As protein: CASSPPILAGGGNIQYF. The rearrangement joins TRBV18 to TRBJ2-4, with D possibly being TRBD2 (5 bases). This CDR3 contains 17 residues. Trimming cost V 0 bases and J 6 bases, with 18 bases left between them. CDR1 KGHSH and CDR2 LQKENI come from the germline V gene.

The chain employs TRBV9 and TRBJ2-2; D call uncertain. The CDR3 sequence is 12 residues long. V was shortened by 7 bases and J by 4 bases, with 8 bases between the two germline ends. Germline CDR1 and CDR2: SGDLS and YYNGEE. The chain's CDR3 is CASLGGTGELFF. DNA for the CDR3: TGTGCCAGCCTGGGCGGCACCGGGGAGCTGTTTTTT.

The chain employs TRBV18 and TRBJ1-1, with D possibly TRBD1 on 5 matching bases. CDR1 and CDR2 (germline): KGHSH, LQKENI. Trimming cost V 4 bases and J 5 bases, with 26 bases left between them. The CDR3 contains 18 residues. The CDR3 protein is CASSQTISGTITSTEAFF. For the CDR3, the DNA is TGTGCCAGCTCACAGACTATCAGCGGGACCATTACTTCAACTGAAGCTTTCTTT.

The chain joins TRBV15 to TRBJ1-2; TRBD1 agrees at 8 bases. The CDR3 is 15 amino acids. V shed 1 base, J shed 7 bases, and the junction held 8 bases outside the gene matches. Germline-derived CDR1 and CDR2 are LNHNV and YYDKDF (reference sequence). The CDR3 reads CATSRGGQGAGGYTF. In DNA form, the CDR3 reads TGTGCCACCAGCAGAGGAGGTCAGGGGGCGGGTGGCTACACCTTC.

The chain couples TRBV18 to TRBJ1-1; 7 nucleotides agree with TRBD1. The germline V gene has CDR1 KGHSH and CDR2 LQKENI. V lost 0 bases to trimming and J lost 3 bases; unmatched junction nucleotides: 7. The CDR3 consists of 16 residues. The CDR3 DNA is TGTGCCAGCTCACCACCACAGGGGAGGAAGGACACTGAAGCTTTCTTT. Translating it yields CASSPPQGRKDTEAFF.

The rearrangement joins TRBV18 to TRBJ1-5; maybe TRBD1 (5 bases). CDR3 length equals 16 residues. Germline V gene data show CDR1 as KGHSH and CDR2 as LQKENI. V was cut by 2 bases and J by 0 bases, with 11 bases left in between. The CDR3 loop is CASSPETAYSNQPQHF. CDR3 bases: TGTGCCAGCTCACCAGAGACAGCCTATAGCAATCAGCCCCAGCATTTT.

V usage is TRBV29-1 and J usage is TRBJ2-7, with a possible D match to TRBD2 (5 bases). Between the trimmed V and J ends, which lost 5 bases and 3 bases, there was a span of 11 bases. Germline V gene data show CDR1 as SQVTM and CDR2 as ANQGSEA. CDR3 size: 12 residues. In nucleotides, the CDR3 is TGCAGCGTTCAGCCGGACTTCTACGAGCAGTACTTC. It yields the protein CSVQPDFYEQYF.

The chain couples TRBV19 to TRBJ2-1; 7 nucleotides align to TRBD2. This CDR3 is built from 16 residues. V gave up 3 bases and J gave up 2 bases; unmatched junction bases: 7. Looked up from germline, CDR1 is LNHDA and CDR2 is SQIVND (reference sequence). The CDR3 DNA sequence: TGTGCCAGTAGTATTAACAGCGGGGCTACCTACAATGAGCAGTTCTTC. Protein: CASSINSGATYNEQFF.

This rearrangement joins TRBV6-8 to TRBJ1-3, with D uncertain. V dropped 2 bases and J dropped 4 bases, with 15 bases sitting between them. Germline V gene data show CDR1 as MNHGY and CDR2 as SAAAGT. The CDR3 contains 16 residues. The CDR3, as DNA: TGTGCCAGCAGTTACGGGGAGGTTAGGGCCGGAAACACCATATATTTT. It specifies CASSYGEVRAGNTIYF.

The chain couples TRBV19 to TRBJ1-1; D gene ambiguous. The V gene's germline CDR1 is LNHDA and CDR2 SQIVND (reference sequence). The CDR3 covers 13 residues. Trimming took 7 bases from V and 2 from J, leaving 11 bases between them. CDR3 sequence (DNA): TGTGCCAGTAAGGGCAGAGATAACACTGAAGCTTTCTTT. It codes for CASKGRDNTEAFF.